The 30 T cell receptor beta chains below were found in one sample sequenced in a study of T cells after yellow fever vaccination. TCRdb recomputed calls from the 5' RACE reads with MiXCR, one row per CDR3 protein. The table lists around 200,000 distinct CDR3 sequences, approximately 9.9% of them singletons. The material sequenced was CD8+ T cells sorted from PBMCs, taken 15 days after the yellow fever booster vaccination. All receptors come from a young man who received the YFV17D yellow fever vaccine.

In this sample, this clonotype turned up a few times. The rearrangement links TRBV6-1 to TRBJ2-6; D gene uncertain. The CDR3 is made up of 15 amino acids. The germline V and J ends were trimmed by 3 bases and 1 base, with 7 bases remaining between them. The V gene's germline CDR1 is MNHNS and CDR2 SASEGT. CDR3 in amino acids: CASSDVASGANVLTF. The CDR3 DNA reads TGTGCCAGCAGTGATGTAGCATCTGGGGCCAACGTCCTGACTTTC.

This clonotype has only a few counts. The chain employs TRBV7-9 and TRBJ1-1; TRBD1 might be the D (5 bases). The V gene's germline CDR1 is SEHNR and CDR2 FQNEAQ (reference sequence). The CDR3 extends over 14 amino acids. The V and J ends lost 2 bases and 1 base respectively, with 8 bases between them. Here the CDR3 reads CASSLLGGNTEAFF. Here the CDR3 DNA reads TGTGCCAGCAGCTTACTTGGGGGGAACACTGAAGCTTTCTTT.

The table lists this clonotype with many counts. The rearrangement uses TRBV23-1 and TRBJ2-7; D is unclear. TRBV23-1 belongs to the ORF category, with a function that is uncertain. CDR3 size: 11 residues. The ends were cut back, 8 bases at V and 6 bases at J, with 11 bases in the middle. The CDR3 DNA sequence: TGCGCCAGCGAGTACTGGGGCGAGCAGTACGTC. Translation gives CASEYWGEQYV.

The genes are TRBV7-9 and TRBJ2-7, with D possibly being TRBD1 or TRBD2 (5 bases each). CDR1 and CDR2 from the germline V gene are SEHNR and FQNEAQ (reference sequence). CDR3 length: 13 residues. V lost 5 bases and J 6 bases, leaving 14 bases between the germline ends. The CDR3 nucleotides are TGTGCCAGCAGCCCAGGGACCGTTACCGAGCAGTACTTC. This sequence encodes CASSPGTVTEQYF.

This clonotype was seen more than once but under ten times. The V and J genes are TRBV5-5 and TRBJ1-2, with D maybe TRBD1 (5 bases). The CDR3 has 15 amino acids. V shed 2 bases and J shed 7 bases, with 18 bases lying between them. Germline values: CDR1 SGHKS, CDR2 YYEKEE (reference sequence). As DNA, the CDR3 is TGTGCCAGCAGCTTAGGGGTCCGTGGGCAGGGTGGCTACACCTTC. Protein product: CASSLGVRGQGGYTF.

The CDR3 DNA follows: TGTGCCAGCAGCCCTGCTGCGAACACCGGGGAGCTGTTTTTT. Its translation is CASSPAANTGELFF. This chain joins TRBV6-6 and TRBJ2-2; no clear D gene. Germline V gene lookup returns CDR1 MNHNY and CDR2 SVGAGI (reference sequence). Trimming pared 6 bases from V and 0 bases from J, leaving 8 bases between. The CDR3 length is 14 residues.

This clonotype has ten or more counts. The chain is built from TRBV6-2 or TRBV6-3 and TRBJ2-5; D might be TRBD1 (6 bases). The germline CDR1 and CDR2 sequences are MNHEY and SVGEGT. The CDR3 length is 11 residues. V shed 4 bases and J shed 10 bases, with 10 bases lying between them. CDR3 amino acids: CASSSTGIQYF. Here the CDR3 DNA reads TGTGCCAGCAGTTCCACAGGGATCCAGTACTTC.

There are a few counts of this clonotype. This chain uses TRBV11-1 with TRBJ2-3; TRBD2 aligns across 14 bases. Trimming at V came to 5 bases and at J to 1 base, leaving 11 bases not matched to a gene. In germline, CDR1 is SGHAT, CDR2 FQDESV (reference sequence). The CDR3 runs to 19 residues. The CDR3 region is CASSLRRLAGGPGTDTQYF. The CDR3 nucleotides read TGTGCCAGCAGCCTGAGACGACTAGCGGGGGGGCCGGGCACAGATACGCAGTATTTT.

This sequence joins TRBV19 and TRBJ1-1; D not certain. Germline assignment: CDR1 LNHDA and CDR2 SQIVND (reference sequence). Trimming removed 7 bases from V and 4 bases from J, with 16 bases in between. The CDR3 has 14 residues. Here the CDR3 DNA reads TGTGCCAGTACCTTGATAGCGGGGAGCACTGAAGCTTTCTTT. Its translation: CASTLIAGSTEAFF.

This clonotype occurred a few times. The CDR3 is CASSVSGNSNQPQHF. In DNA form, the CDR3 reads TGTGCCAGCAGCGTGTCAGGGAATAGCAATCAGCCCCAGCATTTT. This rearrangement joins TRBV9 to TRBJ1-5; tentatively, D is TRBD1 (5 bases). This CDR3 comprises 15 residues. The germline V gene has CDR1 SGDLS and CDR2 YYNGEE. Trimming cost V 2 bases and J 0 bases, with 9 bases left between them.

The chain uses TRBV21-1 and TRBJ2-7. TRBV21-1 is a listed pseudogene. The CDR3 loop spans 11 amino acids. In nucleotides, the CDR3 is TGTGCCAGCAGCACCCACTACGAGCAGTACTTC. Translating gives CASSTHYEQYF.

The table lists this clonotype with a few counts. V usage is TRBV7-9 and J usage is TRBJ2-1; perhaps TRBD2 as D (7 bases). Germline lookup yields CDR1 SEHNR and CDR2 FQNEAQ (reference sequence). The length of the CDR3 is 17 residues. Between the trimmed V and J ends, which lost 5 bases and 0 bases, there was a span of 17 bases. CDR3 region: CASSPRSGGYSYNEQFF. The CDR3 DNA follows: TGTGCCAGCAGCCCAAGATCGGGGGGCTACTCCTACAATGAGCAGTTCTTC.

This clonotype turned up a few times. The gene calls are TRBV6-6 and TRBJ2-3; D not resolved. The CDR3 is 13 amino acids. Per the germline V gene, CDR1 is MNHNY and CDR2 is SVGAGI (reference sequence). The V end lost 3 bases, the J end lost 1 base, and 5 bases lay between the germline ends. CDR3 sequence (DNA): TGTGCCAGCAGTTATGTCGGCACAGATACGCAGTATTTT. Protein: CASSYVGTDTQYF.

The chain has TRBV21-1 and TRBJ1-6. TRBV21-1 is described as a pseudogene. CDR3 length: 17 residues. This chain's CDR3 is CASSKVWTSSYNSPLHF. CDR3 nucleotides: TGTGCCAGCAGCAAAGTCTGGACCTCCTCCTATAATTCACCCCTCCACTTT.

This clonotype was recorded a few times. The CDR3 nucleotides are TGCGCCAGCAGCCTAAGGGGACTAGCGGGGGGCCCACAAGAGACCCAGTACTTC. This codes for CASSLRGLAGGPQETQYF. V gene TRBV5-1 combines with J gene TRBJ2-5; 15 bases fit TRBD2. The CDR3 is 18 residues long. The V gene end was trimmed by 4 bases and the J gene end by 2 bases; junction bases not matched to a gene: 9. The V gene's germline CDR1 is SGHRS and CDR2 YFSETQ. Full variable domain (rest looked up from reference TRBV5-1 and TRBJ2-5): KAGVTQTPRYLIKTRGQQVTLSCSPISGHRSVSWYQQTPGQGLQFLFEYFSETQRNKGNFPGRFSGRQFSNSRSEMNVSTLELGDSALYLCASSLRGLAGGPQETQYFGPGTRLLVL.

This clonotype showed up just a few times. This chain links TRBV4-1 with TRBJ2-3; TRBD2 matches 7 bases. V lost 2 bases to trimming and J lost 6 bases; unmatched junction nucleotides: 8. This CDR3 is 15 amino acids long. The germline V gene has CDR1 MGHRA and CDR2 YSYEKL. The CDR3 sequence: CASSQIAGVGDTQYF. Written as DNA, the CDR3 is TGCGCCAGCAGCCAAATAGCGGGTGTAGGGGATACGCAGTATTTT.

This chain links TRBV7-9 with TRBJ2-2; TRBD1 is a possible D gene (5 bases). Germline loops: CDR1 SEHNR, CDR2 FQNEAQ (reference sequence). Trimming shortened V by 5 bases and J by 2 bases, and 30 bases separated the two germline ends. The CDR3 loop spans 21 amino acids. This CDR3 reads CASSPTDRTKQSRINTGELFF. In DNA, the CDR3 is TGTGCCAGCAGCCCCACCGACAGAACCAAACAGAGTAGGATAAACACCGGGGAGCTGTTTTTT.

This clonotype occurred a few times. The chain joins TRBV7-2 to TRBJ1-3, with a weak D call TRBD1 (5 bases). Germline V CDR1 and CDR2: SGHTA, FQGNSA. This CDR3 region has 15 residues. Trimming shortened V by 6 bases and J by 0 bases, and 12 bases separated the two germline ends. The CDR3 DNA follows: TGTGCCAGCAGTTGGGGACGGAGCTCTGGAAACACCATATATTTT. It specifies CASSWGRSSGNTIYF.

J is TRBJ2-1 and V is TRBV6-5, with 12 bases lining up with TRBD2. Germline V gives CDR1 MNHEY, CDR2 SVGAGI. V shed 0 bases, J shed 7 bases, and the junction held 7 bases outside the gene matches. The CDR3 runs to 17 residues. The CDR3 nucleotides are TGTGCCAGCAGTTACTCGGGGCTAGCGGGGGGGCGGAATGAGCAGTTCTTC. Residues: CASSYSGLAGGRNEQFF.

This chain uses TRBV20-1 with TRBJ2-1; TRBD2 aligns across 8 bases. V dropped 3 bases and J dropped 8; count of bases not matched to a gene: 3. This CDR3 spans 12 amino acids. In germline, CDR1 is DFQATT, CDR2 SNEGSKA (reference sequence). The CDR3 coding sequence is TGCAGTGCTAGCGGGGGGGGATATGAGCAGTTCTTC. It codes for CSASGGGYEQFF.

V usage is TRBV7-8 and J usage is TRBJ2-7; TRBD2 matches at 10 bases. V trimming: 4 bases; J trimming: 0 bases; junction bases outside the gene matches: 3. Looked up from germline, CDR1 is SGHVS and CDR2 is FQNEAQ. The CDR3 has 15 amino acids. The CDR3 DNA sequence: TGTGCCAGCAGCTCTAGCGGGGGATTCTCCTACGAGCAGTACGTC. Translating it yields CASSSSGGFSYEQYV.

Only a few counts were recorded for this clonotype. J is TRBJ1-5 and V is TRBV19; unclear D gene. The germline V and J ends were trimmed by 1 base and 3 bases, with 4 bases remaining between them. Germline V gene sequence: CDR1 LNHDA, CDR2 SQIVND (reference sequence). The CDR3 is 13 amino acids. The CDR3 reads CASSIVVNQPQHF. The CDR3 nucleotides are TGTGCCAGTAGTATAGTCGTCAATCAGCCCCAGCATTTT.

The sample holds many counts of this clonotype. J is TRBJ1-2 and V is TRBV29-1, with D hard to call. The CDR3 is 11 residues long. Looked up from germline, CDR1 is SQVTM and CDR2 is ANQGSEA. Trimming removed 5 bases from V and 3 bases from J, with 7 bases in between. For the CDR3, the DNA is TGCAGCGTTCTGTCGGACTATGGCTACACCTTC. It specifies CSVLSDYGYTF.

This clonotype was recorded many times. CDR3 nucleotide sequence: TGTGCCAGCAGCCCAAGAGTCCGTACGCAGTATTTT. Translated, it gives CASSPRVRTQYF. The rearrangement uses TRBV6-6 and TRBJ2-3, with D unresolved. Trimming shortened V by 6 bases and J by 8 bases, and 12 bases separated the two germline ends. This CDR3 has 12 residues. Germline V gene data show CDR1 as MNHNY and CDR2 as SVGAGI (reference sequence).

This clonotype has more than one count but fewer than ten. This chain connects TRBV2 to TRBJ2-7, with 12 bases aligning to TRBD2. The V and J ends lost 4 bases and 4 bases, in that order; junction bases with no gene match: 8. The CDR3 covers 16 residues. Germline values: CDR1 SNHLY, CDR2 FYNNEI. CDR3 bases: TGTGCCAGCAGTGGGGGTGGACTAGCGGGGATTTACGAGCAGTACTTC. This codes for CASSGGGLAGIYEQYF.

In this sample, this clonotype turned up a few times. The chain is built from TRBV25-1 and TRBJ1-5; D unclear. The CDR3 covers 17 residues. The germline gives CDR1 MGHDK, CDR2 SYGVNS. V dropped 3 bases and J dropped 0 bases, with 15 bases sitting between them. DNA of the CDR3: TGTGCCAGCAGTGATAGCGTTGGGGAATATAGCAATCAGCCCCAGCATTTT. Residues: CASSDSVGEYSNQPQHF.

This clonotype was found a few times. The chain uses TRBV7-3 and TRBJ1-3; D remains ambiguous. The CDR3 sequence is 14 residues long. CDR1 is SGHTA and CDR2 is FQGTGA in the germline V gene. V lost 10 bases and J 0 bases, leaving 13 bases between the germline ends. CDR3 in DNA: TGTGCCAACCGCTGGGCCCGCTCTGGAAACACCATATATTTT. It is translated as CANRWARSGNTIYF.

The chain has TRBV7-9 and TRBJ2-6; no firm D call. Between the trimmed V and J ends, which lost 5 bases and 0 bases, there was a span of 11 bases. In germline, CDR1 is SEHNR, CDR2 FQNEAQ (reference sequence). This CDR3 is built from 16 residues. This CDR3 is CASSPLVLSGANVLTF. In DNA form, the CDR3 reads TGTGCCAGCAGCCCACTGGTTCTCTCTGGGGCCAACGTCCTGACTTTC.

This chain joins TRBV4-3 and TRBJ2-1; D tentatively fits TRBD1 or TRBD2 (5 bases each). V lost 0 bases, J lost 4 bases, and 16 bases lay in between. Germline CDR1 LGHNA, CDR2 YSLEER. This CDR3 is 17 amino acids long. CDR3 coding DNA: TGCGCCAGCAGCCAAGAGGGTCCGGGACCGAATTACAATGAGCAGTTCTTC. It is translated as CASSQEGPGPNYNEQFF.

This clonotype was observed a handful of times. The J gene is TRBJ2-5, the V gene TRBV24-1; either TRBD1 or TRBD2 may supply D (5 bases each). V was clipped by 5 bases and J by 5 bases, with 8 bases between them. CDR1 is KGHDR, CDR2 SFDVKD, per germline. The CDR3 extends over 12 amino acids. Here the CDR3 DNA reads TGTGCCACCAGTGCAGGGACCGAGACCCAGTACTTC. It specifies CATSAGTETQYF.